Described below is a single T cell receptor (beta chain) sequence and its context. Its specificity is not known. This sample is drawn from a study of T cells after yellow fever vaccination. Study-level information: Low-cell-number fractions underwent preparation using SMART-Seq v4 Ultra Low Input. General study findings and limits: A large majority of primary-vaccination clones showed up again after the booster (approximately 95% CD4, about 87% CD8). A weaker secondary response peaked on day 5, the primary on day 15.

From germline, CDR1 is SGHAT and CDR2 FQNNGV. V was trimmed by 5 bases and J by 6 bases, leaving 11 bases between them. The CDR3 runs 13 residues. 5'RACE template switching produced TCR cDNA carrying a universal primer site and UMIs. TCRdb called the 5' RACE reads again in MiXCR, with one record for every CDR3 protein. This table has around 610,000 distinct CDR3 sequences, roughly 12% appearing once. This sample comprised PBMCs, obtained on the day of the yellow fever booster vaccination. The V call is TRBV11-2, the J call TRBJ1-3; D gene ambiguous. The receptor was derived from a man aged 30-40 years who received the YFV17D yellow fever vaccine. The DNA of the CDR3 is TGTGCCAGCAGCCCGGGCCTGGAAAACACCATATATTTT. Translating gives CASSPGLENTIYF.